These T cell receptor beta chains were read from a single sample in a study of blood T cell repertoires in COVID-19. Sequencing used immunoSEQ multiplex PCR; TCRdb keeps in-frame clones, though not all of them. This sample carries about 45,000 clones, 83% of them seen once, and the ten largest clones take less than 9.5%. The sequencing input was peripheral blood. The receptor set was obtained from a man at least 80 years old in a cohort sampled during active COVID-19. Each CDR3 is given with its conserved first and last residue. The order of the fields is clone size, D gene, V gene, J gene, CDR3 DNA, CDR3 protein. A D gene is named only where the DNA matches it firmly. Size values are once, few and many counts, or a class for expanded clones, and some rows have none.

-	-	TRBV7-2	TRBJ2-7	TGTGCCAGCAGCTTAGCGAGACTAGCCTACGAGCAGTACTTC	CASSLARLAYEQYF
-	TRBD2	TRBV7-2	TRBJ2-3	TGTGCCAGCAGCTTAGATTCTAGCGGGAGCCGTTGGACGCAGTATTTT	CASSLDSSGSRWTQYF
-	TRBD1	TRBV30	TRBJ1-5	TGTGCCTGGGCACAGGGGAATCAGCCCCAGCATTTT	CAWAQGNQPQHF
-	TRBD2	TRBV5-1	TRBJ2-1	TGCGCCAGCAGCCCCAGCGGGGGGGGATACAATGAGCAGTTCTTC	CASSPSGGGYNEQFF
-	TRBD1	TRBV10-2	TRBJ2-7	TGCGCCAGCACCGGACAGGGGGCCGCCTCCTACGAGCAGTACTTC	CASTGQGAASYEQYF
-	-	TRBV5-8	TRBJ1-5	TGTGCCAGCAGCTCCTCAGGGCATCAGCCCCAGCATTTT	CASSSSGHQPQHF
-	-	TRBV24-1	TRBJ2-4	TGTGCCACCAGTGATCCAGGAGAGGGCAAAAACATTCAGTACTTC	CATSDPGEGKNIQYF
once	TRBD2	TRBV4-2	TRBJ2-1	TGTGCCAGCAGCCAAGTAGGTCCTAGCGGGGGGCCCGGATTATATGAGCAGTTCTTC	CASSQVGPSGGPGLYEQFF
-	TRBD2	TRBV9	TRBJ2-7	TGTGCCAGCAGCCCTGGGACTAATAAAGACGAGCAGTACTTC	CASSPGTNKDEQYF
-	TRBD2	TRBV11-2	TRBJ2-7	TGTGCCAGCAGCTTAGCGGGTGCGGGAGTAAGCGAGCAGTACTTC	CASSLAGAGVSEQYF
once	-	TRBV5-4	TRBJ2-3	TGTGCCAGCAGCGGTGGGACTCTGACAGATACGCAGTATTTT	CASSGGTLTDTQYF
-	TRBD1	TRBV29-1	TRBJ1-5	TGCAGCGTATTAACAGGGGGCAATCAGCCCCAGCATTTT	CSVLTGGNQPQHF
-	TRBD1	TRBV11-3	TRBJ2-5	TGTGCCAGCAGCACAGGGGCAGGGGACGAGACCCAGTACTTC	CASSTGAGDETQYF
few	TRBD1	TRBV5-1	TRBJ1-2	TGCGCCAGCAGCTTGGTGACAGGGGGCTATGGCTACACCTTC	CASSLVTGGYGYTF
-	-	TRBV10-3	TRBJ2-3	TGTGCCATCAGTGAGCGGTTGGTCTCCACAGATACGCAGTATTTT	CAISERLVSTDTQYF
-	-	TRBV29-1	TRBJ2-1	TGCAGCGTTGAGCTTGCTAGCGCCAGGAACTACAATGAGCAGTTCTTC	CSVELASARNYNEQFF
-	-	TRBV15	TRBJ2-7	TGTGCCACCAGCAGAGTGGAACAGGCAGCCTACGAGCAGTACTTC	CATSRVEQAAYEQYF
-	TRBD1	TRBV6-5	TRBJ2-7	TGTGCCAGCAGGGCCGGGACAGGGTTAGTCCACGAGCAGTACTTC	CASRAGTGLVHEQYF
-	-	TRBV4-3	TRBJ1-5	TGCGCCAGCAGCCAAGACAGGGGTCGGAGTCAGCCCCAGCATTTT	CASSQDRGRSQPQHF
-	-	TRBV6-5	TRBJ2-5	TGTGCCAGCACTCAGGTCGGGGTCTCGGGCGAGACCCAGTACTTC	CASTQVGVSGETQYF
-	TRBD1	TRBV15	TRBJ2-2	TGTGCCACCAGCATTGACAGGGGGAGCACCGGGGAGCTGTTTTTT	CATSIDRGSTGELFF
-	TRBD1	TRBV28	TRBJ1-1	TGTGCCAGCAGTCTATCGAGGGGACAGGGCTTAGCGGGCACTGAAGCTTTCTTT	CASSLSRGQGLAGTEAFF
-	TRBD1	TRBV5-1	TRBJ2-5	TGCGCCAGCAGCTCCAACACAGGGGGCCAAGAGACCCAGTACTTC	CASSSNTGGQETQYF
once	TRBD1	TRBV18	TRBJ2-1	TGTGCCAGCTCACCAACAGGGGGCGACTTCTATACCCTCTTC	CASSPTGGDFYTLF
-	-	TRBV3-1/TRBV3-2	TRBJ2-4	TGTGCCAGCAGCCAAGGACACCTAGCCAAAAACATTCAGTACTTC	CASSQGHLAKNIQYF
-	-	TRBV30	TRBJ1-2	TGTGCCTGGAGCCCCCCCGGTTATGGCTACACCTTC	CAWSPPGYGYTF
-	-	TRBV5-4	TRBJ2-1	TGTGCCAGCAGCTTAGGAAACGCGGGCCGGTACAATGAGCAGTTCTTC	CASSLGNAGRYNEQFF
-	TRBD2	TRBV7-3	TRBJ2-1	TGTGCCAGCAGCCGCGGACTAGCGGGGTCCAATGAGCAGTTCTTC	CASSRGLAGSNEQFF
-	-	TRBV2	TRBJ2-7	TGTGCCAGCAAGGGACTCCCCTACGAGCAGTACTTC	CASKGLPYEQYF
-	-	TRBV19	TRBJ1-2	TGTGCCAGCTCCGCCCGGGGGGCGATGGGCTACACCTTC	CASSARGAMGYTF
-	TRBD1	TRBV19	TRBJ1-5	TGTGCCAGTAGGGTGACAGGGACCAATCAGCCCCAGCATTTT	CASRVTGTNQPQHF
-	TRBD2	TRBV23-1	TRBJ2-3	TGCGCCAGCAGTCAGAACGAAAGGACTAGCGGGGGCACAGATACGCAGTATTTT	CASSQNERTSGGTDTQYF
few	-	TRBV30	TRBJ2-2	TGTGCCTGGAGGGCTAGCTCTTTCGGGGAGCTGTTTTTT	CAWRASSFGELFF
-	-	TRBV21-1	TRBJ2-6	TGTGCCAGCAGCAAAGGGGACAGGGGGCGCCATGGGGCCAACGTCCTGACTTTC	CASSKGDRGRHGANVLTF
-	-	TRBV29-1	TRBJ2-5	TGCAGCGCTGACAGGTTCCAAGAGACCCAGTACTTC	CSADRFQETQYF
-	TRBD2	TRBV7-8	TRBJ2-6	TGTGCCAGCAGTTTGACTAGCGGGAGCCGTGGGGCCAACGTCCTGACTTTC	CASSLTSGSRGANVLTF
-	-	TRBV15	TRBJ1-5	TGTGCCACCAGCAGAGATATCAGCAATCAGCCCCAGCATTTT	CATSRDISNQPQHF
-	TRBD1	TRBV19	TRBJ2-7	TGTGCCAGTAGTTCTCCGGGACAGGGGCCCTACGAGCAGTACTTC	CASSSPGQGPYEQYF
-	TRBD1	TRBV3-1/TRBV3-2	TRBJ1-1	TGTGCCAGCAGCTTCCGGGACAGGGGAACTGAAGCTTTCTTT	CASSFRDRGTEAFF
-	-	TRBV4-3	TRBJ2-3	TGCGCCAGCAGCCCTCCAGGGGAGGGGGGCGGAGGCTCAGATACGCAGTATTTT	CASSPPGEGGGGSDTQYF
-	TRBD1	TRBV2	TRBJ2-1	TGTGCCAGCAGTGTTAGGGACAGGGAAAGTGAGCAGTTCTTC	CASSVRDRESEQFF